These 10 T cell receptor beta chains came from one sample sequenced in a study of blood T cells in healthy people across ages. The use of a sample-barcoded 5' primer and a J-beta primer mix characterized a second PCR of about 6 to 11 cycles. TCRdb passed the 5' RACE reads through MiXCR, listing each CDR3 protein once. The table records 1.5 million to 2 million distinct CDR3 sequences, roughly 27% of them present only once. Input material: blood. Receptor source: a woman between 25 and 40 years old in good health.

There are a few counts of this clonotype. The chain combines TRBV5-1 with TRBJ2-3; 7 nucleotides align to TRBD2. Germline lookup yields CDR1 SGHRS and CDR2 YFSETQ. CDR3 length equals 16 residues. The J segment lost 0 bases and the V segment lost 4 bases, leaving 8 bases of the junction unmatched. For the CDR3, the DNA is TGCGCCAGCAGCGAAACTAGCGTCCCTAGCACAGATACGCAGTATTTT. Encoded protein: CASSETSVPSTDTQYF.

The genes are TRBV7-9 and TRBJ1-3; D not certain. Germline V CDR1 and CDR2: SEHNR, FQNEAQ (reference sequence). This CDR3 contains 15 residues. V was shortened by 1 base and J by 0 bases, with 7 bases between the two germline ends. The CDR3 DNA reads TGTGCCAGCAGCTTAGTCCAGCTCTCTGGAAACACCATATATTTT. It yields the protein CASSLVQLSGNTIYF. Supplemented by reference TRBV7-9 and TRBJ1-3, the full variable domain reads DTGVSQNPRHKITKRGQNVTFRCDPISEHNRLYWYRQTLGQGPEFLTYFQNEAQLEKSRLLSDRFSAERPKGSFSTLEIQRTEQGDSAMYLCASSLVQLSGNTIYFGEGSWLTVV.

V gene TRBV5-1 combines with J gene TRBJ2-3; the match to TRBD1 covers 8 bases. V dropped 4 bases and J dropped 6; count of bases not matched to a gene: 10. The CDR3 length is 15 residues. The germline CDR1 and CDR2 sequences are SGHRS and YFSETQ. CDR3 residues: CASSVRDRGSDTQYF. DNA of the CDR3: TGCGCCAGCAGCGTCCGAGACAGGGGTTCTGATACGCAGTATTTT.

A few counts support this clonotype. This rearrangement joins TRBV30 to TRBJ2-1, with D possibly TRBD2 on 5 matching bases. The germline CDR1 and CDR2 sequences are GTSNPN and SVGIG (reference sequence). CDR3 length: 16 amino acids. V was pared by 0 bases and J by 4 bases, with 16 bases between. As DNA, the CDR3 is TGTGCCTGGAGTGTAGGGTCTAGGCGGGCATACAATGAGCAGTTCTTC. This translates into CAWSVGSRRAYNEQFF. The full variable domain, completed using reference TRBV30 and TRBJ2-1, is SQTIHQWPATLVQPVGSPLSLECTVEGTSNPNLYWYRQAAGRGLQLLFYSVGIGQISSEVPQNLSASRPQDRQFILSSKKLLLSDSGFYLCAWSVGSRRAYNEQFFGPGTRLTVL.

This clonotype was detected only a few times. The chain recombines TRBV20-1 with TRBJ2-6; TRBD1 matches 12 bases. The ends lost 0 bases at V and 1 base at J; junction bases unmatched: 7. CDR3 length: 19 residues. Germline CDR1 DFQATT, CDR2 SNEGSKA (reference sequence). The CDR3 DNA is TGCAGTGCTAGAGATCCGTCGGGACAGGGGGCATCTGGGGCCAACGTCCTGACTTTC. Translation gives CSARDPSGQGASGANVLTF.

This clonotype showed up just a few times. A much larger clone sits a single nucleotide away, making a read error possible. This sequence joins TRBV10-3 and TRBJ2-1; possible D gene TRBD2, 5 bases. The end of the DNA aligns better with TRBJ2-7, so the J call may be wrong. The CDR3 spans 14 residues. The germline V gene encodes CDR1 ENHRY and CDR2 SYGVKD. CDR3 protein: CANAVSGFHNEQYF. The DNA of the CDR3 is TGTGCCAACGCCGTGTCGGGGTTCCACAATGAGCAGTACTTC.

This chain uses TRBV20-1 with TRBJ2-1, with TRBD2 matching 8 bases. Germline loops: CDR1 DFQATT, CDR2 SNEGSKA (reference sequence). CDR3 length: 12 residues. V lost 1 base, J lost 8 bases, and 1 base stayed unmatched. CDR3 residues: CSARVAGYEQFF. The CDR3 DNA sequence: TGCAGTGCTAGAGTAGCGGGGTATGAGCAGTTCTTC.

On this clonotype itself: One junction end disagrees with the germline gene, perhaps due to a read error. The rearrangement uses TRBV4-1 and TRBJ1-3, with TRBD1 matching over 8 bases. The CDR3 has 15 residues. Germline CDR1 and CDR2: MGHRA and YSYEKL. The CDR3 sequence: CASSQQGASGNTIDF. CDR3 nucleotide sequence: TGCGCCAGCAGCCAACAGGGGGCGTCCGGAAACACCATAGATTTT.

The gene calls are TRBV2 and TRBJ1-5; tentatively, D is TRBD1 (6 bases). There are 15 residues in the CDR3. Germline-derived CDR1 and CDR2 are SNHLY and FYNNEI. V was shortened by 5 bases and J by 4 bases, with 15 bases between the two germline ends. The CDR3 nucleotides read TGTGCCAGCAGTTCCGGACAGACCATTAATCAGCCCCAGCATTTT. Its translation: CASSSGQTINQPQHF.

This clonotype occurred many times. The CDR3 DNA reads TGTGCCAGCAGCTTGCCAGGGGGCGCAGACGAGCAGTACTTC. Its protein product is CASSLPGGADEQYF. The chain has TRBV7-9 and TRBJ2-7; TRBD1 matches at 8 bases. Germline loops: CDR1 SEHNR, CDR2 FQNEAQ (reference sequence). V lost 3 bases to trimming and J lost 5 bases; unmatched junction nucleotides: 6. This CDR3 spans 14 amino acids.